The source of this T cell receptor beta chain is a study of T cell changes during pregnancy in multiple sclerosis. The CDR3 contains 13 residues. Trimming shortened V by 0 bases and J by 14 bases, and 15 bases separated the two germline ends. The germline V gene has CDR1 LGHNA and CDR2 YSLEER. Measured with immunoSEQ multiplex PCR; TCRdb has only the in-frame clones, and not every one. The sample lists more than 95,000 clones; 92% were seen once. The specimen was peripheral blood, collected after pregnancy. J is TRBJ2-3 and V is TRBV4-3; D uncertain. The receptor comes from a female donor with multiple sclerosis, enrolled in a pregnancy study. The DNA of the CDR3 is TGCGCCAGCAGCCAAGATAAAGACACCCCTCCGTATTTT. This gives the protein CASSQDKDTPPYF.